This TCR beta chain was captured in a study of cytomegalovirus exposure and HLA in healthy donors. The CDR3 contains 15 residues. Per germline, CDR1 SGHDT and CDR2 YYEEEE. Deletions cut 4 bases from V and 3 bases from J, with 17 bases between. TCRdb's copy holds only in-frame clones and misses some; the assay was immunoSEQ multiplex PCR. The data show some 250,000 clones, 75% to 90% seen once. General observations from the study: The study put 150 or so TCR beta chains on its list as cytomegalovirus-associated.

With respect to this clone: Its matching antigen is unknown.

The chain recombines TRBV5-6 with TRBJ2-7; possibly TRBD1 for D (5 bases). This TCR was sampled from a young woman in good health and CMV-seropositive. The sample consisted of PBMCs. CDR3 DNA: TGTGCCAGCAGCACTCAAGAACAGGTAGGCTACGAGCAGTACTTC. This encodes CASSTQEQVGYEQYF.